The TCR beta chain described here comes from a study of molecular identifiers for immune sequencing clone quantification. This clonotype occurred many times. Its antigen is as yet unknown. Libraries of bulk TCR were made by previously described methods (with listed TCR primers). Using its own MiXCR run on the PCR reads, TCRdb lists one record per CDR3 protein. The sample records some 580,000 distinct CDR3 sequences, about 25% being singletons. Sorting was used to obtain naive CD8 T cells (CD8+CD4-CCR7+CD45RA+). V lost 5 bases to trimming and J lost 10 bases, with 17 bases between them. The CDR3 spans 13 residues. Notes on the study in general: The study found clones above 20 RNA copies held over 98% of effector molecules and under 1% in naive cells. A shared barcode on identical TCR molecules could lead to underestimated sizes for highly expanded clones.

The chain joins TRBV12-3 or TRBV12-4 to TRBJ1-1; D gene unclear. The sequence came from a human donor in good health. Some libraries in this study had Jurkat cell RNA spiked in. Input material: naive CD8+ T cells from blood, with Jurkat cell RNA spiked in. Subset meaning: FACS-sorted CD8+CD4-CCR7+CD45RA+ naive T cells. The CDR3, as DNA: TGTGCCAGCAGTCCAGTTCGTGGGCTCATAGCTTTCTTT. As protein: CASSPVRGLIAFF.